The 31 T cell receptor beta chains presented below share a single source sample, sequenced in a study of technical replicates of blood from a handful of donors. The method was immunoSEQ multiplex PCR; TCRdb's version includes in-frame clones alone and lacks a portion of them. The sample includes some 49,000 clones, roughly 90% of them seen just once. Sequencing used PBMCs. These receptors were collected from a human donor in good health. Some clones in this sample may be carry-over from other donors' samples.

The chain uses TRBV5-1 and TRBJ1-6; 8 bases align to TRBD1. Germline assignment: CDR1 SGHRS and CDR2 YFSETQ. Germline trimming cut 0 bases from V and 9 bases from J; bases unmatched to any gene: 5. The CDR3 has 15 amino acids. As DNA, the CDR3 is TGCGCCAGCAGCTTGGTCGACAGGGGTGGTTCACCCCTCCACTTT. Its protein is CASSLVDRGGSPLHF.

CDR3 sequence (DNA): TGCGCCAGCAGCCAAGAAGGGGCCGCTCCCGGCCATGGCTACACCTTC. This codes for CASSQEGAAPGHGYTF. This rearrangement joins TRBV4-1 to TRBJ1-2; D might be TRBD1 (5 bases). The CDR3 loop spans 16 amino acids. The V end lost 0 bases, the J end lost 6 bases, and 17 bases lay between the germline ends. CDR1 and CDR2 from the germline V gene are MGHRA and YSYEKL.

The V and J genes are TRBV5-1 and TRBJ1-6, with 8 bases aligning to TRBD1. V shed 3 bases and J 7 bases; nucleotides not matched to a gene: 6. CDR1 is SGHRS, CDR2 YFSETQ, per germline. The CDR3 is made up of 15 amino acids. The chain's CDR3 is CASSSGQGANSPLHF. DNA for the CDR3: TGCGCCAGCAGCTCCGGACAGGGTGCAAATTCACCCCTCCACTTT.

The V and J genes are TRBV27 and TRBJ2-4; the match to TRBD2 covers 13 bases. CDR1 and CDR2 (germline): MNHEY, SMNVEV (reference sequence). The CDR3 is made up of 17 amino acids. Losses at the gene ends were 5 bases for V and 1 base for J; bases not matched to a gene: 5. CDR3 coding DNA: TGTGCCAGCAGTGCCGGACTAGCGGGAGATGCCAAAAACATTCAGTACTTC. Translated: CASSAGLAGDAKNIQYF.

This chain connects TRBV2 to TRBJ1-5; D gene unclear. This CDR3 has 15 residues. Germline V gene sequence: CDR1 SNHLY, CDR2 FYNNEI. Trimming shortened V by 2 bases and J by 4 bases, and 12 bases separated the two germline ends. This chain's CDR3 is CASSERAGQNQPQHF. CDR3 DNA: TGTGCCAGCAGTGAAAGGGCGGGCCAAAATCAGCCCCAGCATTTT. Together with reference TRBV2 and TRBJ1-5, the CDR3 gives the full variable domain: EPEVTQTPSHQVTQMGQEVILRCVPISNHLYFYWYRQILGQKVEFLVSFYNNEISEKSEIFDDQFSVERPDGSNFTLKIRSTKLEDSAMYFCASSERAGQNQPQHFGDGTRLSIL.

The chain uses TRBV19 and TRBJ1-6, with 9 positions matching TRBD1. Losses at the gene ends were 6 bases for V and 7 bases for J; bases not matched to a gene: 4. This CDR3 has 14 residues. Germline CDR1 LNHDA, CDR2 SQIVND (reference sequence). The CDR3 coding sequence is TGTGCCAGTAGGATCGGACAGGGGAATTCACCCCTCCACTTT. Amino acids: CASRIGQGNSPLHF.

This chain connects TRBV7-9 to TRBJ1-3; 8 bases line up with TRBD1. J gave up 4 bases and V 5 bases, and 10 bases lay outside the gene matches. The germline V gene encodes CDR1 SEHNR and CDR2 FQNEAQ (reference sequence). The CDR3 is made up of 16 amino acids. CDR3 amino acids: CASSSMQGADGNTIYF. The CDR3 DNA reads as TGTGCCAGCAGCAGCATGCAGGGGGCGGACGGAAACACCATATATTTT.

This clone has a single count. This chain links TRBV6-1 with TRBJ2-1, with 16 bases aligning to TRBD2. CDR1 MNHNS and CDR2 SASEGT come from the germline V gene. V dropped 4 bases and J dropped 0; count of bases not matched to a gene: 6. This CDR3 is 19 amino acids long. The CDR3 reads CASSGGLAGGRSSYNEQFF. The CDR3 DNA reads as TGTGCCAGCAGTGGGGGACTAGCGGGAGGGCGTAGCTCCTACAATGAGCAGTTCTTC.

The chain couples TRBV18 to TRBJ1-5, with D hard to call. Germline CDR1 reads KGHSH; CDR2 reads LQKENI. The CDR3 covers 13 residues. Trimming removed 3 bases at V and 4 bases at J, with 7 bases between. CDR3 residues: CASSPELNQPQHF. For the CDR3, the DNA is TGTGCCAGCTCACCCGAACTTAATCAGCCCCAGCATTTT.

Written as DNA, the CDR3 is TGTGCCAGCAGCTTACAGGGGGGAGGATCACCCCTCCACTTT. Translated, it gives CASSLQGGGSPLHF. The rearrangement links TRBV7-2 to TRBJ1-6; TRBD1 aligns across 7 bases. Trimming took 2 bases from V and 10 from J; bases not matched to a gene: 5. CDR3 size: 14 residues. The germline V gene encodes CDR1 SGHTA and CDR2 FQGNSA.

The V gene is TRBV4-1, the J gene TRBJ2-2, with 7 bases matching TRBD2. The CDR3 runs 16 residues. Per germline, CDR1 MGHRA and CDR2 YSYEKL. With 0 bases clipped from V and 7 bases from J, the junction kept 8 bases outside the gene matches. CDR3 loop: CASSQDLGGWSGELFF. DNA for the CDR3: TGCGCCAGCAGCCAAGATTTGGGGGGGTGGAGCGGGGAGCTGTTTTTT.

The J gene is TRBJ1-2, the V gene TRBV5-1; 9 nucleotides agree with TRBD1. This CDR3 spans 14 amino acids. V trimming: 5 bases; J trimming: 8 bases; junction bases outside the gene matches: 10. Germline V CDR1 and CDR2: SGHRS, YFSETQ. The CDR3 DNA reads as TGCGCCAGCAGACTATCGGGACAGGGAGGAGGCTACACCTTC. Amino acids: CASRLSGQGGGYTF.

By sample share, this clone is medium-sized. The chain carries TRBV4-1 and TRBJ2-7; 14 bases match TRBD2. The CDR3 is 20 residues long. CDR1 is MGHRA and CDR2 is YSYEKL in the germline V gene. Germline trimming cut 0 bases from V and 2 bases from J; bases unmatched to any gene: 12. The chain's CDR3 is CASSQDAGLAGGKSPYEQYF. The CDR3 nucleotides are TGCGCCAGCAGCCAAGATGCTGGACTAGCGGGGGGTAAGTCCCCCTACGAGCAGTACTTC.

The gene calls are TRBV19 and TRBJ1-5; D gene unclear. CDR1 and CDR2 from the germline V gene are LNHDA and SQIVND (reference sequence). The CDR3 covers 13 residues. Trimming took 5 bases from V and 3 from J, leaving 8 bases between them. The chain's CDR3 is CASSQSVNQPQHF. Here the CDR3 DNA reads TGTGCCAGTAGTCAGTCAGTCAATCAGCCCCAGCATTTT. Complete variable domain (other parts from reference TRBV19 and TRBJ1-5): DGGITQSPKYLFRKEGQNVTLSCEQNLNHDAMYWYRQDPGQGLRLIYYSQIVNDFQKGDIAEGYSVSREKKESFPLTVTSAQKNPTAFYLCASSQSVNQPQHFGDGTRLSIL.

This chain joins TRBV5-1 and TRBJ2-5; 7 bases match TRBD2. The CDR3 contains 14 residues. CDR1 SGHRS and CDR2 YFSETQ come from the germline V gene. The J segment lost 2 bases and the V segment lost 4 bases, leaving 5 bases of the junction unmatched. The CDR3 sequence is CASSRSGEQETQYF. For the CDR3, the DNA is TGCGCCAGCAGCCGGAGCGGGGAACAAGAGACCCAGTACTTC.

The rearrangement uses TRBV6-4 and TRBJ2-3; 8 bases match TRBD2. The CDR3 has 14 amino acids. The V segment lost 4 bases and the J segment 6 bases; nucleotides outside the gene matches: 6. CDR1 is MRHNA and CDR2 is SNTAGT in the germline V gene. For the CDR3, the DNA is TGTGCCAGCAGTGTGAACGGGGGGGAGGATACGCAGTATTTT. Amino acids: CASSVNGGEDTQYF.

The J gene is TRBJ1-6, the V gene TRBV19; possibly TRBD1 for D (5 bases). Germline V lookup: CDR1 LNHDA, CDR2 SQIVND (reference sequence). Trimming took 6 bases from V and 9 from J, leaving 18 bases between them. The CDR3 is 15 amino acids. DNA for the CDR3: TGTGCCAGTAGAAGGGGCCCTTCCTTCGGTTCACCCCTCCACTTT. This gives the protein CASRRGPSFGSPLHF.

V usage is TRBV7-8 and J usage is TRBJ2-7; TRBD2 agrees at 8 bases. The CDR3 sequence is 15 residues long. V was pared by 5 bases and J by 7 bases, with 13 bases of the junction left unmatched. Germline V gene sequence: CDR1 SGHVS, CDR2 FQNEAQ. CDR3 sequence reads: CASSPGGSGRGEQYF. CDR3 nucleotides: TGTGCCAGCAGCCCGGGGGGGAGCGGGCGAGGGGAGCAGTACTTC.

A single count supports this clone. The chain uses TRBV4-3 and TRBJ1-4; TRBD1 agrees at 11 bases. The V gene end was trimmed by 3 bases and the J gene end by 8 bases; junction bases not matched to a gene: 5. The V gene's germline CDR1 is LGHNA and CDR2 YSLEER. The CDR3 is 15 amino acids. The CDR3 nucleotides are TGCGCCAGCAGCCAGACGGGACAGGGGGGCGAAAAACTGTTTTTT. Amino acid sequence: CASSQTGQGGEKLFF.

This clone has only one observation. The V and J genes are TRBV14 and TRBJ2-7; 11 bases are a match to TRBD2. This CDR3 spans 22 amino acids. Per the germline V gene, CDR1 is SGHDN and CDR2 is FVKESK. V was clipped by 0 bases and J by 1 base; unmatched bases: 20. CDR3 nucleotides: TGTGCCAGCAGCCAAGATGATTTGTTAGGTCTAGCGGGAGGTTCCTATTCCTACGAGCAGTACTTC. Its translation: CASSQDDLLGLAGGSYSYEQYF.

The chain uses TRBV7-9 and TRBJ2-7; the match to TRBD1 covers 7 bases. Germline CDR1 and CDR2: SEHNR and FQNEAQ (reference sequence). J lost 2 bases, V lost 1 base, and 2 bases had no gene match. This CDR3 has 14 amino acids. The CDR3 nucleotides read TGTGCCAGCAGCTTAGACCAGGGGGCCTACGAGCAGTACTTC. The encoded protein is CASSLDQGAYEQYF. The variable domain in full, completed from reference TRBV7-9 and TRBJ2-7, reads DTGVSQNPRHKITKRGQNVTFRCDPISEHNRLYWYRQTLGQGPEFLTYFQNEAQLEKSRLLSDRFSAERPKGSFSTLEIQRTEQGDSAMYLCASSLDQGAYEQYFGPGTRLTVT.

The chain links TRBV4-3 to TRBJ2-3; D is ambiguous. This CDR3 has 16 amino acids. CDR1 and CDR2 from the germline V gene are LGHNA and YSLEER. V lost 0 bases and J 0 bases, leaving 10 bases between the germline ends. The CDR3 loop is CASSQDSRTSTDTQYF. CDR3 nucleotide sequence: TGCGCCAGCAGCCAAGATAGTAGAACGAGCACAGATACGCAGTATTTT.

The rearrangement joins TRBV7-9 to TRBJ1-4, with a weak D call TRBD1 (6 bases). The germline V gene has CDR1 SEHNR and CDR2 FQNEAQ (reference sequence). This CDR3 region has 14 residues. Trimming left V 1 base short and J 7 bases short, with 10 bases between. In nucleotides, the CDR3 is TGTGCCAGCAGCTTAGAGGGGGGGAGTGAAAAACTGTTTTTT. Encoded protein: CASSLEGGSEKLFF. The full variable domain, in which reference TRBV7-9 and TRBJ1-4 provide the parts outside the CDR3, is DTGVSQNPRHKITKRGQNVTFRCDPISEHNRLYWYRQTLGQGPEFLTYFQNEAQLEKSRLLSDRFSAERPKGSFSTLEIQRTEQGDSAMYLCASSLEGGSEKLFFGSGTQLSVL.

The J gene is TRBJ2-5, the V gene TRBV7-9, with no clear D. The CDR3 extends over 15 amino acids. The V gene lost 0 bases and the J gene lost 4 bases, with 12 bases spanning the gap. Germline CDR1 SEHNR, CDR2 FQNEAQ (reference sequence). The CDR3 coding sequence is TGTGCCAGCAGCTTAGCCAGGCTGGTTGGAGAGACCCAGTACTTC. This sequence encodes CASSLARLVGETQYF.

This clone was seen once. The chain combines TRBV30 with TRBJ2-7, with a weak D call TRBD2 (6 bases). CDR3 size: 14 residues. Germline CDR1 and CDR2: GTSNPN and SVGIG (reference sequence). V lost 3 bases, J lost 2 bases, and 14 bases lay in between. CDR3 nucleotides: TGTGCCTGGAGGGGCAGCGGGTCCACCTACGAGCAGTACTTC. This codes for CAWRGSGSTYEQYF. The full variable domain, with the rest looked up from reference TRBV30 and TRBJ2-7, is SQTIHQWPATLVQPVGSPLSLECTVEGTSNPNLYWYRQAAGRGLQLLFYSVGIGQISSEVPQNLSASRPQDRQFILSSKKLLLSDSGFYLCAWRGSGSTYEQYFGPGTRLTVT.

The gene calls are TRBV7-9 and TRBJ1-2; 9 positions agree with TRBD1. CDR3 size: 13 residues. Germline V lookup: CDR1 SEHNR, CDR2 FQNEAQ (reference sequence). Trimming removed 5 bases from V and 7 bases from J; junction bases left unmatched: 5. CDR3 nucleotide sequence: TGTGCCAGCAGCCCTGGGGACAGGGTTGGCTACACCTTC. This codes for CASSPGDRVGYTF. Together with reference TRBV7-9 and TRBJ1-2, the CDR3 gives the full variable domain: DTGVSQNPRHKITKRGQNVTFRCDPISEHNRLYWYRQTLGQGPEFLTYFQNEAQLEKSRLLSDRFSAERPKGSFSTLEIQRTEQGDSAMYLCASSPGDRVGYTFGSGTRLTVV.

This chain links TRBV6-5 with TRBJ1-2; TRBD1 aligns across 7 bases. The J segment lost 0 bases and the V segment lost 6 bases, leaving 7 bases of the junction unmatched. The CDR3 is 15 amino acids. Germline V gives CDR1 MNHEY, CDR2 SVGAGI. CDR3 nucleotides: TGTGCCAGCAGGCCCTCGGACAGGCCTAACTATGGCTACACCTTC. Translated: CASRPSDRPNYGYTF.

This rearrangement joins TRBV28 to TRBJ1-5; possible D gene TRBD1, 6 bases. V was cut by 6 bases and J by 0 bases, with 18 bases left in between. Germline-derived CDR1 and CDR2 are MDHEN and SYDVKM. The CDR3 length is 17 residues. The CDR3 spells CASRPPGQQYSNQPQHF. The CDR3 coding sequence is TGTGCCAGCAGACCCCCGGGACAACAATATAGCAATCAGCCCCAGCATTTT.

This chain joins TRBV29-1 and TRBJ1-3; D not resolved. V was trimmed by 7 bases and J by 4 bases, leaving 8 bases between them. CDR3 length: 11 amino acids. Looked up from germline, CDR1 is SQVTM and CDR2 is ANQGSEA. The CDR3 nucleotides read TGCAGCGGCAACCAGGGAAACACCATATATTTT. Residues: CSGNQGNTIYF.

The rearrangement joins TRBV10-1 to TRBJ2-4; TRBD2 matches at 8 bases. There are 18 residues in the CDR3. Germline loops: CDR1 WNHNN, CDR2 SYGVQD (reference sequence). The J segment lost 1 base and the V segment lost 2 bases, leaving 10 bases of the junction unmatched. The CDR3 reads CASSEGQRGTGAKNIQYF. The CDR3 region has the DNA TGCGCCAGCAGTGAGGGCCAGCGGGGGACTGGGGCCAAAAACATTCAGTACTTC.

The genes are TRBV11-3 and TRBJ2-7; TRBD1 agrees at 7 bases. This CDR3 has 13 amino acids. V shed 4 bases, J shed 7 bases, and the junction held 7 bases outside the gene matches. CDR1 SGHNT and CDR2 YENEEA come from the germline V gene. The CDR3 protein is CASSSTPGGEQYF. The CDR3 DNA reads as TGTGCCAGCAGCTCTACTCCAGGGGGAGAGCAGTACTTC.